The source of this TCR beta chain is a study of Graves' ophthalmopathy and Graves' hyperthyroidism listed by TCRdb under 2018. For the wider study: Peripheral blood was collected at initial diagnosis, prior to any treatment. To explore V-J signatures that distinguish ophthalmopathy from hyperthyroidism, a discovery set of around 100 patients was enrolled, made up of roughly 41 with ophthalmopathy and 57 with stable hyperthyroidism. Once sampling was done, hyperthyroidism patients were given methimazole at a starting dose of 30 mg daily, while ophthalmopathy patients were given high-dose intravenous methylprednisolone. The study used signatures of the TCR beta repertoire to tell Graves' ophthalmopathy apart from Graves' hyperthyroidism and to predict which patients would progress to ophthalmopathy. An independent validation cohort was composed of approximately 19 hyperthyroidism patients and 15 to 17 patients who later progressed from hyperthyroidism to ophthalmopathy. In total, over 130 blood samples were TCR-sequenced: 40 to 45 ophthalmopathy, approximately 75 hyperthyroidism and about 17 hyperthyroidism-to-ophthalmopathy patients. In roughly six hyperthyroidism patients, the T-cell repertoires found in thyroid tissue were compared with those found in blood. For training and testing, the approximately 97 patients in the discovery cohort were randomly divided in a 7:3 ratio. General study outcomes and caveats: Sample size was not statistically predetermined, and group allocation was not concealed from the investigators. In validation, the model predicted ophthalmopathy progression with about 64% sensitivity and approximately 72% specificity; some 13 predicted patients were CT-confirmed with GO in a median of approximately 6.2 months. Among expanded thyroid clonotypes with frequency above 0.001, most also showed up in blood, which suggests that blood repertoires may reflect the thyroid immune response. In cross-validation, the 13-signature model distinguished ophthalmopathy from stable hyperthyroidism with more than 85% sensitivity and 81.08% specificity, while in the test set the corresponding values were around 79% and 71%.

Stable hyperthyroidism was defined as no progression to ophthalmopathy within 18 months of follow-up. Patients with hyperthyroidism were aged 18 to 65 years, had been newly diagnosed, and had a disease duration of less than 2 months. Patients were excluded if they had other autoimmune diseases, uncontrolled infections, pregnancy or lactation. Diagnosis relied on clinical symptoms, serum thyroxine, TRAb, thyroid ultrasound and orbital computed tomography. PBMCs were isolated from more than 9 ml of fresh peripheral blood by Ficoll-Paque density gradient centrifugation. Total RNA was extracted using Trizol reagent, and RNA quality was checked on an Agilent 2100 Bioanalyzer. As regards this clonotype: Its antigen is still unknown. Qualities for individual bases were not recorded, and no much larger clone is one base off.

TCR beta CDR3 regions were amplified from RNA transcripts for repertoire sequencing. A first-round RT-PCR used HTBI primers with the Qiagen OneStep RT-PCR kit, followed by a second-round multiplex PCR, size selection and purification. The libraries underwent paired-end sequencing with 100 bp reads on an Illumina HiSeq2000. Turning to the authors' computational methods: Reads were processed with SOAPnuke, discarding reads with adapters, uncalled bases, mean Phred below 15, or no exact constant-primer or identifier match. High-quality paired reads were merged with COPE v1.2.5. Unique nucleotide sequences were defined as clonotypes and aligned to IMGT TRB V, D and J references using MiTCR v1.1. The analysis was limited to V-J combinations with a frequency above 0.0001, which together covered 99.2% of repertoires. For each V-J combination, a TCR clonal expansion and chaos score was defined as the ratio of F50 clonal expansion to chaos observed in the TCRdist matrix. Welch's t-statistics and random forest were used to reduce the features to about a dozen V-J combinations, which were then used as input to a naive Bayes classifier. Thyroid-blood repertoire similarity was quantified with the Morisita-Horn index. TCRdb trimmed the raw reads at Q25, called clones with MiXCR and kept productive beta chains. Each CDR3 protein appears once, grouped with its most common genes and DNA. None of the V and J calls come from the authors' own analysis; TCRdb made them. This sample comprises some 380,000 distinct CDR3 sequences, approximately 15% of them detected only once. 5.5% to 7% of the sample is held by the ten biggest clonotypes.

The germline V gene (reference sequence) supplies CDR1 MNHEY and CDR2 SMNVEV. V loses 7 bases, J loses 5 bases, and the germline ends lie 11 bases apart. The CDR3 runs 12 residues from the cysteine to the phenylalanine. The entry retains the CDR3 DNA only, 36 bases that are in frame from base 1. The chain uses TRBV27 and TRBJ2-5; no D gene can be assigned with confidence. The sample comprised peripheral blood. This receptor was obtained from a woman aged 18-35 years with stable Graves' hyperthyroidism. Donor details come from another sample of the same person, matched by shared clones. CDR3 loop: CASKFAGETQYF. The DNA sequence reads TGTGCCAGCAAATTTGCCGGGGAGACCCAGTACTTC.